What follows describes a single T cell receptor (beta chain). This sample was included in a study of blood T cell repertoires in COVID-19. Study at large: Acute and convalescent COVID-19 specimens originated in the United States, Italy and Spain. T cells, B-cell-depleted T cells, or PBMCs supplied cDNA or gDNA.

Methods used by the authors: Nucleated cell counts were estimated from reference gene primer amplification. Method: immunoSEQ multiplex PCR; TCRdb's copy keeps in-frame clones and lacks some. D and trimming were read from the DNA, whereas the V and J calls and clone size are those reported in that table. The table shows 110,000 or so clones, with about 83% occurring only once. This CDR3 has 23 amino acids. The V gene lost 0 bases and the J gene lost 0 bases, with 29 bases spanning the gap. Germline V gives CDR1 LGHDT, CDR2 YNNKEL (reference sequence). The sample taken for sequencing was peripheral blood. The chain recombines TRBV3-1 (or the pseudogene TRBV3-2) with TRBJ1-4, with a possible D match to TRBD1 (5 bases). The TCR originated in a man between 65 and 79 years old with acute or convalescent COVID-19. The DNA for the CDR3 is TGTGCCAGCAGCCAAGAAGTCGATGTTTGCGGGACCCCGAGCGCTGCAACTAATGAAAAACTGTTTTTT. It translates to CASSQEVDVCGTPSAATNEKLFF.